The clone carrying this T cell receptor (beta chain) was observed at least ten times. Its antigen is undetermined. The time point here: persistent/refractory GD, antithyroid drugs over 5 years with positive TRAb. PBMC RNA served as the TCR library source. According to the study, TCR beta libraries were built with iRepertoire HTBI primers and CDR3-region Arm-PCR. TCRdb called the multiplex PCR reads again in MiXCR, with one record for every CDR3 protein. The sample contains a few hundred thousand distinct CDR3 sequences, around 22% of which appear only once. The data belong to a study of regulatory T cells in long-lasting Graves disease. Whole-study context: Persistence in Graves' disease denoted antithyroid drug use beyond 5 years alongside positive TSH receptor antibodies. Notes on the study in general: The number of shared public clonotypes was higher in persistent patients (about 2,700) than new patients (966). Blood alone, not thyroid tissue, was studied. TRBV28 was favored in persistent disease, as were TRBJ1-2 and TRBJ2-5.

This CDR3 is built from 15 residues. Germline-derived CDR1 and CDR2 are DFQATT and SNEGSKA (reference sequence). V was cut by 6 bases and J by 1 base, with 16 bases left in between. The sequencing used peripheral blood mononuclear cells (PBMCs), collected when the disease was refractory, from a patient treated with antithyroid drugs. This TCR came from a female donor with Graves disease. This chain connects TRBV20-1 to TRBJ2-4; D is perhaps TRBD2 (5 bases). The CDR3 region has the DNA TGCAGTGCCCTGGAGCGTGGGAGTGCCAAAAACATTCAGTACTTC. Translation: CSALERGSAKNIQYF.